This is a list of T cell receptor beta chains from one sample in a study of blood T cell repertoires in COVID-19. The method was immunoSEQ multiplex PCR; TCRdb's version includes in-frame clones alone and lacks a portion of them. This repertoire shows around 260,000 clones, around nine tenths found once; its top ten account for 0.94%. The specimen sequenced was peripheral blood. The receptors come from a woman aged 40 to 49 who had recovered from COVID-19. The CDR3 runs from the conserved cysteine through the conserved F or W. Each record gives: J gene, D gene, clone size, V gene, CDR3 DNA, CDR3 protein. D genes are given only for firm matches. Expanded clones get a size class; other rows say once, few or many, or leave the size out.

>TRBJ1-4|NA|NA|TRBV11-2
TGTGCCAGCAGCCCGACCGGGACAACGGGTGAAAAACTGTTTTTT
CASSPTGTTGEKLFF
>TRBJ2-7|TRBD2|NA|TRBV7-6
TGTGCCAGCAGCCCGCTCGGGGCTAGCGGGCTAGTATCCTACGAGCAGTACTTC
CASSPLGASGLVSYEQYF
>TRBJ2-7|NA|NA|TRBV7-6
TGTGCCAGCAGCTTTGTGTCGGCTTCAGGGGCCCCCTACGAGCAGTACTTC
CASSFVSASGAPYEQYF
>TRBJ2-1|TRBD2|NA|TRBV19
TGTGCCAGTAGTCAAAGCGGGAGCATTGAGCAGTTCTTC
CASSQSGSIEQFF
>TRBJ2-5|NA|NA|TRBV27
TGTGCCAGCAGTTTACTAGCGACACAAGAGACCCAGTACTTC
CASSLLATQETQYF
>TRBJ2-3|TRBD2|NA|TRBV4-2
TGTGCCAGCAGCCAAGGGGCTAGCGGGACCTTAGATACGCAGTATTTT
CASSQGASGTLDTQYF
>TRBJ2-7|NA|NA|TRBV27
TGTGCCAGCAGTCCCGGGACTGGCGAGCAGTACTTC
CASSPGTGEQYF
>TRBJ2-3|NA|once|TRBV2
TGTGCCAGCAGTCGAATGGCAGGGGGCACAGATACGCAGTATTTT
CASSRMAGGTDTQYF
>TRBJ2-3|TRBD2|NA|TRBV27
TGTGCCAGCAGCATAGCGGGAAGCACAGATACGCAGTATTTT
CASSIAGSTDTQYF
>TRBJ1-6|TRBD1|NA|TRBV25-1
TGTGCCAGCAGTGAATGGGGGACAGGGAGCTCACCCCTCCACTTT
CASSEWGTGSSPLHF
>TRBJ2-7|TRBD2|NA|TRBV7-2
TGTGCCAGCAGCCGGCCTAGCGGAAACTCCTACGAGCAGTACTTC
CASSRPSGNSYEQYF
>TRBJ1-4|TRBD1|NA|TRBV5-1
TGCGCCAGCAGACCAGGACAGGCTGCAACTAATGAAAAACTGTTTTTT
CASRPGQAATNEKLFF
>TRBJ1-5|TRBD1|NA|TRBV6-1
TGTGCCAGCAGTGACACCCGGGACAGGGGTCCCCATCAGCCCCAGCATTTT
CASSDTRDRGPHQPQHF
>TRBJ2-7|NA|NA|TRBV2
TGTGCCAGCCGGCCTAGTAATTTCGAGCAGTACTTC
CASRPSNFEQYF
>TRBJ2-5|TRBD2|NA|TRBV6-1
TGTGCCAGCAGTGAAATTCCTAGCGGGGTTCAAGAGACCCAGTACTTC
CASSEIPSGVQETQYF
>TRBJ2-2|NA|few|TRBV28
TGTGCCAGCAGTTTATTCGAGTTATCGAAGGGGCCCGGGGAGCTGTTTTTT
CASSLFELSKGPGELFF
>TRBJ1-5|NA|NA|TRBV23-1
TGCGCCAGCAGCCCCTGGGGGGTCGGCAATCAGCCCCAGCATTTT
CASSPWGVGNQPQHF
>TRBJ1-2|TRBD1|NA|TRBV18
TGTGCCAGCTCCCCGCCGGGACAGATAAGGGATGGCTACACCTTC
CASSPPGQIRDGYTF
>TRBJ2-2|TRBD2|NA|TRBV3-1/TRBV3-2
TGTGCCAGCAGCCTATTACTAGCGGGAGCCGGCACCGGGGAGCTGTTTTTT
CASSLLLAGAGTGELFF
>TRBJ2-3|NA|NA|TRBV3-1/TRBV3-2
TGTGCCAGCAGCCATCCTAGCACAGATACGCAGTATTTT
CASSHPSTDTQYF
>TRBJ2-2|TRBD2|NA|TRBV5-1
TGCGCCAGCAGCGCCGGGGGGACTAGCGGGTTAGGAACCGGGGAGCTGTTTTTT
CASSAGGTSGLGTGELFF
>TRBJ1-2|TRBD1|NA|TRBV9
TGTGCCAGCAGCGTATCCCTCCAGGGGGGACGCGATGGCTACACCTTC
CASSVSLQGGRDGYTF
>TRBJ1-1|NA|NA|TRBV9
TGTGCCAGCAGCGTAGCTTTGAACACTGAAGCTTTCTTT
CASSVALNTEAFF
>TRBJ2-7|NA|NA|TRBV20-1
TGCAGTGCCCTCGGCGGTAGGGAGCAGTACTTC
CSALGGREQYF
>TRBJ1-1|NA|NA|TRBV6-5
TGTGCCAGCACCCAAAGGGGGGGGAACACTGAAGCTTTCTTT
CASTQRGGNTEAFF
>TRBJ1-3|NA|NA|TRBV21-1
TGTGCCAGCAGCAAATTTGGAGTTGCCCCGGCCGGCAACTCTGGAAACACCATATATTTT
CASSKFGVAPAGNSGNTIYF
>TRBJ2-1|TRBD2|NA|TRBV29-1
TGCAGCGTTGGGATCGGGAGGGCCGATGAGCAGTTCTTC
CSVGIGRADEQFF
>TRBJ1-4|NA|NA|TRBV12-2
TGTGCAAGTCGCTTAGCGGACCTAGGACTCTTACATAATGAAAAACTGTTTTTT
CASRLADLGLLHNEKLFF
>TRBJ2-2|TRBD1|NA|TRBV5-4
TGTGCCAGCAGCCTGCCCCCCGGGACAGGGGAACCCGGGGAGCTGTTTTTT
CASSLPPGTGEPGELFF
>TRBJ2-5|NA|NA|TRBV5-1
TGCGCCAGCAGCTCTTCCCCGGGCGGGGCCGCTAGACAAGAGACCCAGTACTTC
CASSSSPGGAARQETQYF
>TRBJ2-3|NA|NA|TRBV3-1/TRBV3-2
TGTGCCAGCAGCCAAGCGACTAGGGATACGCAGTATTTT
CASSQATRDTQYF
>TRBJ2-1|NA|NA|TRBV9
TGTGCCAGCAGCAAACGTGACAGAAACAATGAGCAGTTCTTC
CASSKRDRNNEQFF
>TRBJ2-1|NA|NA|TRBV5-1
TGCGCCAGCAGCTTGGCCATCATCAGTGAGCAGTTCTTC
CASSLAIISEQFF
>TRBJ2-1|TRBD2|NA|TRBV11-3
TGTGCCAGCAGCTCCCGACTAGCGGGCCCTGCCTACAATGAGCAGTTCTTC
CASSSRLAGPAYNEQFF
>TRBJ1-5|NA|NA|TRBV27
TGTGCCAGCAGTTTTGCGAGTAGCAATCAGCCCCAGCATTTT
CASSFASSNQPQHF
>TRBJ2-1|NA|NA|TRBV7-9
TGTGCCAGCAGCCTGACTAGGGTTTCCTACAATGAGCAGTTCTTC
CASSLTRVSYNEQFF
>TRBJ1-3|NA|NA|TRBV27
TGTGCCAGCAGTCTGGACATATCCGGAAACACCATATATTTT
CASSLDISGNTIYF
>TRBJ2-1|TRBD2|NA|TRBV5-1
TGCGCCAGCAGCTTCCTAGCGGGAGGGGGGAATGAGCAGTTCTTC
CASSFLAGGGNEQFF
>TRBJ1-3|NA|NA|TRBV7-2
TGTGCCAGCAGCTTAGTAGACACCATATATTTT
CASSLVDTIYF
>TRBJ1-2|TRBD1|NA|TRBV24-1
TGTGCCACCAGTGACCAGAAAGGACAGGGGGGTATGGGTGGCTACACCTTC
CATSDQKGQGGMGGYTF
>TRBJ2-3|TRBD2|NA|TRBV9
TGTGCCAGCAGCCCGGGACTAGCGGGAGGCGGTACGCAGTATTTT
CASSPGLAGGGTQYF
>TRBJ2-5|NA|NA|TRBV27
TGTGCCAGCAGGGTCGACACCGTCCGGGAGACCCAGTACTTC
CASRVDTVRETQYF
>TRBJ1-1|NA|once|TRBV7-9
TGTGCCAGCAGCTTAGGGGCCGGAGGACGTACCTTGAACACTGAAGCTTTCTTT
CASSLGAGGRTLNTEAFF
>TRBJ2-6|NA|NA|TRBV19
TGTGCCAGTAGTCCAGACTCTGGGGCCAACGTCCTGACTTTC
CASSPDSGANVLTF
>TRBJ1-5|TRBD1|NA|TRBV18
TGTGCCAGCTCACCAAGCACAGGGGATCAGCCCCAGCATTTT
CASSPSTGDQPQHF
>TRBJ2-3|NA|few|TRBV5-5
TGTGCCAGCAGCCCTATTAGCACAGATACGCAGTATTTT
CASSPISTDTQYF
>TRBJ2-1|TRBD2|NA|TRBV9
TGTGCCAGCAGCCAAGGACTAGCGGGTTACAATGAGCAGTTCTTC
CASSQGLAGYNEQFF
>TRBJ2-3|NA|once|TRBV7-2
TGTGCCAGCAGCTTCCGGGGAGCAGATACGCAGTATTTT
CASSFRGADTQYF
>TRBJ2-1|NA|NA|TRBV24-1
TGTGCCACCGGGCAAGTAAACTCCTACAATGAGCAGTTCTTC
CATGQVNSYNEQFF
>TRBJ1-3|NA|NA|TRBV18
TGTGCCAGCTCACGGGATCAGGGGAGCTCTGGAAACACCATATATTTT
CASSRDQGSSGNTIYF